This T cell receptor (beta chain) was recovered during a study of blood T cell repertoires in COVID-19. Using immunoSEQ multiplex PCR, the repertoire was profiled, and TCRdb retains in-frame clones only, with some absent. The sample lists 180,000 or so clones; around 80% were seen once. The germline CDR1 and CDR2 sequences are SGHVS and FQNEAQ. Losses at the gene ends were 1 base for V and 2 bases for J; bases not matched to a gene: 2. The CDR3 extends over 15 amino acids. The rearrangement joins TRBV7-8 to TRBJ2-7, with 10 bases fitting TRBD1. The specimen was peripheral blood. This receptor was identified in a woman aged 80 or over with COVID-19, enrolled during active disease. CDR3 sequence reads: CASSLVGTGAYEQYF. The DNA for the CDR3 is TGTGCCAGCAGCTTAGTTGGGACAGGGGCCTACGAGCAGTACTTC.